The rows below give T cell receptor beta chains drawn from one sample of a study of lymphopenia after photon versus proton radiotherapy. Assay: immunoSEQ multiplex PCR; the TCRdb copy retains only in-frame clones and omits some. The sample records over 10,000 clones, about nine tenths being singletons. The sample consisted of peripheral blood, taken from a patient treated with photon-based radiotherapy. The receptors were sampled from a man aged 60-69 years with pancreatic cancer. The CDR3 runs from the conserved cysteine through the conserved F or W. Each record gives: V gene, D gene, clone size, J gene, CDR3 protein, CDR3 DNA. The D gene is left open where the match is weak. The size of a clone is reported for some rows only, either as once, few or many, or as a class for expanded clones.

V: TRBV18; D: .; size: .; J: TRBJ1-4; CDR3: CASSLQGFDEKLFF; DNA: TGTGCCAGCTCACTCCAGGGGTTCGATGAAAAACTGTTTTTT
V: TRBV9; D: TRBD1; size: .; J: TRBJ1-6; CDR3: CASSARTGSSPLHF; DNA: TGTGCCAGCAGCGCTCGGACAGGGAGTTCACCCCTCCACTTT
V: TRBV19; D: .; size: .; J: TRBJ1-2; CDR3: CASSSRVSGGYTF; DNA: TGTGCCAGTAGTTCCAGGGTTTCTGGCGGCTACACCTTC
V: TRBV7-2; D: .; size: .; J: TRBJ1-5; CDR3: CASSSGGASNQPQHF; DNA: TGTGCCAGCAGCTCCGGAGGAGCTAGCAATCAGCCCCAGCATTTT
V: TRBV6-5; D: .; size: .; J: TRBJ2-1; CDR3: CASSYGQGGNNEQFF; DNA: TGTGCCAGCAGTTACGGTCAGGGCGGCAACAATGAGCAGTTCTTC
V: TRBV29-1; D: TRBD2; size: .; J: TRBJ2-1; CDR3: CSVEGRGLAGVSYNEQFF; DNA: TGCAGCGTTGAAGGCCGGGGCCTAGCGGGGGTCTCCTACAATGAGCAGTTCTTC
V: TRBV4-2; D: .; size: .; J: TRBJ1-1; CDR3: CASSQHDGWRGNPEAFF; DNA: TGTGCCAGCAGCCAACACGACGGGTGGCGGGGGAACCCTGAAGCTTTCTTT
V: TRBV5-8; D: .; size: .; J: TRBJ2-1; CDR3: CASSLVSGSSYNEQFF; DNA: TGTGCCAGCAGCTTGGTCAGCGGTAGCTCCTACAATGAGCAGTTCTTC
V: TRBV2; D: .; size: .; J: TRBJ2-7; CDR3: CASSGDPPGYEQYF; DNA: TGTGCCAGCAGTGGGGATCCCCCAGGATACGAGCAGTACTTC
V: TRBV14; D: .; size: .; J: TRBJ1-1; CDR3: CASSAGPEAFF; DNA: TGTGCCAGCAGCGCAGGGCCCGAAGCTTTCTTT
V: TRBV30; D: TRBD1; size: .; J: TRBJ1-1; CDR3: CAWSGGTRDREQMKAFF; DNA: TGTGCCTGGAGTGGCGGTACCAGGGACAGGGAACAAATGAAAGCTTTCTTT
V: TRBV7-2; D: .; size: .; J: TRBJ2-3; CDR3: CASSLVSWGTDTQYF; DNA: TGTGCCAGCAGCTTAGTCTCTTGGGGCACAGATACGCAGTATTTT
V: TRBV5-1; D: TRBD1; size: .; J: TRBJ1-2; CDR3: CASRPSGTGAYGYTF; DNA: TGCGCCAGCAGACCCTCCGGGACAGGGGCCTATGGCTACACCTTC
V: TRBV5-1; D: TRBD2; size: .; J: TRBJ2-1; CDR3: CASSLALASGGYSYNEQFF; DNA: TGCGCCAGCAGCTTGGCCCTGGCTAGCGGGGGGTACTCCTACAATGAGCAGTTCTTC
V: TRBV7-3; D: .; size: .; J: TRBJ1-1; CDR3: CASSLQGSGTEAFF; DNA: TGTGCCAGCAGCTTACAGGGTTCGGGCACTGAAGCTTTCTTT
V: TRBV11-3; D: TRBD1; size: .; J: TRBJ2-1; CDR3: CASSLTGSGFAEQFF; DNA: TGTGCCAGCAGCCTGACAGGGTCCGGGTTTGCTGAGCAGTTCTTC
V: TRBV6-4; D: TRBD1; size: .; J: TRBJ2-2; CDR3: CASSETSGTGNTGELFF; DNA: TGTGCCAGCAGTGAAACATCCGGGACAGGGAACACCGGGGAGCTGTTTTTT
V: TRBV9; D: .; size: few; J: TRBJ1-1; CDR3: CASSVKWNTEAFF; DNA: TGTGCCAGCAGCGTAAAATGGAACACTGAAGCTTTCTTT
V: TRBV4-1; D: TRBD1; size: .; J: TRBJ2-1; CDR3: CASSQRQGVNYNEQFF; DNA: TGCGCCAGCAGCCAACGACAGGGAGTTAACTACAATGAGCAGTTCTTC
V: TRBV9; D: .; size: .; J: TRBJ1-5; CDR3: CASGGSNQPQHF; DNA: TGTGCCAGTGGCGGTAGCAATCAGCCCCAGCATTTT
V: TRBV19; D: .; size: .; J: TRBJ2-3; CDR3: CASSILAGPDTQYF; DNA: TGTGCCAGTAGTATTCTGGCAGGCCCAGATACGCAGTATTTT
V: TRBV6-6; D: .; size: .; J: TRBJ1-3; CDR3: CASSYSRMGNTIYF; DNA: TGTGCCAGCAGTTACTCAAGGATGGGAAACACCATATATTTT
V: TRBV19; D: .; size: .; J: TRBJ2-7; CDR3: CASSSVYSEQYF; DNA: TGTGCCAGTAGTTCGGTATATAGTGAGCAGTACTTC
V: TRBV6-1; D: TRBD1; size: .; J: TRBJ1-4; CDR3: CASSEATGGGEKLFF; DNA: TGTGCCAGCAGTGAAGCGACAGGGGGGGGAGAAAAACTGTTTTTT
V: TRBV30; D: TRBD1; size: once; J: TRBJ1-2; CDR3: CAWDRVYGYTF; DNA: TGTGCCTGGGACAGGGTCTATGGCTACACCTTC
V: TRBV6-6; D: TRBD1; size: .; J: TRBJ1-2; CDR3: CASRWTGNNYGYTF; DNA: TGTGCCAGCAGGTGGACAGGGAATAACTATGGCTACACCTTC
V: TRBV30; D: .; size: few; J: TRBJ2-5; CDR3: CAWSVTNLILTDQETQYF; DNA: TGTGCCTGGAGTGTGACAAATCTAATCCTTACAGACCAAGAGACCCAGTACTTC